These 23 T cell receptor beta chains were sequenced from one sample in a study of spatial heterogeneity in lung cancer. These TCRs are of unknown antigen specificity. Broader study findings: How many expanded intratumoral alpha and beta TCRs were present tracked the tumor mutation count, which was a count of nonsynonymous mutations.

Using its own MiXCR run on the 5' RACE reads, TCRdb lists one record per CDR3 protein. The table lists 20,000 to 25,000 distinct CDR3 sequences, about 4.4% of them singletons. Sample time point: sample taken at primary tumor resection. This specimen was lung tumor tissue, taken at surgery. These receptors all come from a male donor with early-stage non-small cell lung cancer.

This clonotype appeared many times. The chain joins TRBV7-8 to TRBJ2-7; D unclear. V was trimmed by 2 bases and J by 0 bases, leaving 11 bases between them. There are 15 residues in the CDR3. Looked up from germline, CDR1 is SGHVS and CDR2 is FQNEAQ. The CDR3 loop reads CASSLPTPNSYEQYF. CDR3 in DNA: TGTGCCAGCAGCTTACCGACACCCAACTCCTACGAGCAGTACTTC.

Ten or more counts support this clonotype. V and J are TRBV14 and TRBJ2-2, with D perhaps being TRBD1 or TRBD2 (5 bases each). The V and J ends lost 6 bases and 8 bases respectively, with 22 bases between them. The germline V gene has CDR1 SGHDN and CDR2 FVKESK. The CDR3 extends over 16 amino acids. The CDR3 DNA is TGTGCCAGCAGTCCCAATCCGGGACCCCCCCCGGGGGAGCTGTTTTTT. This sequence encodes CASSPNPGPPPGELFF.

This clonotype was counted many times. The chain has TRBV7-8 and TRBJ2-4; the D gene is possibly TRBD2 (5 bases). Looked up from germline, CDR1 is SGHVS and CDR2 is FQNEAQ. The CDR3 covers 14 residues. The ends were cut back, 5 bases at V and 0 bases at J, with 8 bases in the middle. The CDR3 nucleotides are TGTGCCAGCAGCCTGGAGGTAGCCAAAAACATTCAGTACTTC. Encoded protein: CASSLEVAKNIQYF.

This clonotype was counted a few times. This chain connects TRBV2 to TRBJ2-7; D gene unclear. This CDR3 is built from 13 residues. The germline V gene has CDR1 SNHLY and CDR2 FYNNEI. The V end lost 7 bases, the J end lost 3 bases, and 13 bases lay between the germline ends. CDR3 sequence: CASKANTFYEQYF. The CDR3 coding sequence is TGTGCCAGCAAGGCCAACACCTTCTACGAGCAGTACTTC.

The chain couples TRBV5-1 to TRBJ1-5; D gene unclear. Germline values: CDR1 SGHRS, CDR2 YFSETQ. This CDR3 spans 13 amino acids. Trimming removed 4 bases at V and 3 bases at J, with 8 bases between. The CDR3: CASSTSTNQPQHF. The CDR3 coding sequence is TGCGCCAGCAGCACGAGTACCAATCAGCCCCAGCATTTT.

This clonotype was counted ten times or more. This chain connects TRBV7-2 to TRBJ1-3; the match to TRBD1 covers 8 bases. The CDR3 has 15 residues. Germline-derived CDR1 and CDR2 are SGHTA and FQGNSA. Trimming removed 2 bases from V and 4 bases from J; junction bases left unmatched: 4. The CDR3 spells CASSLQGAVGNTIYF. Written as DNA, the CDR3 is TGTGCCAGCAGCTTACAGGGGGCGGTGGGAAACACCATATATTTT.

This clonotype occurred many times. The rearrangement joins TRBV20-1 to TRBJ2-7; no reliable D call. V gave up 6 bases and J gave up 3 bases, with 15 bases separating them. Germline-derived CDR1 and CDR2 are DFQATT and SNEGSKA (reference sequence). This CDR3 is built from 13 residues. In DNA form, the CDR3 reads TGCAGTGCCCTTAGTAAATCGGGCTACGAGCAGTACTTC. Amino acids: CSALSKSGYEQYF.

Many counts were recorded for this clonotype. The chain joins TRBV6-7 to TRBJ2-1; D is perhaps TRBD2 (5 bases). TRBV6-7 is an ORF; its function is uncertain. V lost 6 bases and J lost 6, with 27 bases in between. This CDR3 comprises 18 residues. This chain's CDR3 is CASSLGPFTRPGLNEQFF. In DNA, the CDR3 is TGTGCCAGCAGCCTAGGGCCCTTTACTAGGCCAGGTCTCAATGAGCAGTTCTTC.

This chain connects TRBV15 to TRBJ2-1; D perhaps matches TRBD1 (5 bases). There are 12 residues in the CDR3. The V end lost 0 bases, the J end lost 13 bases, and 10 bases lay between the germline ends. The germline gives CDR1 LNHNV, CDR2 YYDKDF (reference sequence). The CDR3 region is CATSRDLQGQFF. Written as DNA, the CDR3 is TGTGCCACCAGCAGAGATCTCCAGGGTCAGTTCTTC.

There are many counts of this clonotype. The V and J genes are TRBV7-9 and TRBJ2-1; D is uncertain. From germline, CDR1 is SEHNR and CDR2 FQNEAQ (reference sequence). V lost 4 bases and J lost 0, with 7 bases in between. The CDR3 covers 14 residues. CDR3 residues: CASSSQSSYNEQFF. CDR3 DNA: TGTGCCAGCAGCTCACAGAGCTCCTACAATGAGCAGTTCTTC.

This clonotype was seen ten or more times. The chain's CDR3 is CSALWEGPGDTQYF. Written as DNA, the CDR3 is TGCAGTGCTTTATGGGAGGGCCCCGGAGATACGCAGTATTTT. The V and J genes are TRBV20-1 and TRBJ2-3, with 7 nucleotides matching TRBD2. Germline trimming cut 5 bases from V and 5 bases from J; bases unmatched to any gene: 10. CDR3 size: 14 residues. Germline CDR1 is DFQATT and CDR2 is SNEGSKA (reference sequence).

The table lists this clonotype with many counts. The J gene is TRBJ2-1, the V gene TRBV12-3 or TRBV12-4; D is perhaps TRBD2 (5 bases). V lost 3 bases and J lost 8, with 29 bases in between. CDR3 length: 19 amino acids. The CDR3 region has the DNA TGTGCCAGCAGTTTGAGGAGCCTCTACGGGAACACCCTGAGGGATGAGCAGTTCTTC. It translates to CASSLRSLYGNTLRDEQFF.

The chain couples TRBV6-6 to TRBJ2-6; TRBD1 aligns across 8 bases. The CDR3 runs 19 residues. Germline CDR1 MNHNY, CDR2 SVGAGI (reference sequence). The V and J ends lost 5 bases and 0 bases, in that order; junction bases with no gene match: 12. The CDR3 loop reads CASSPSPGQAFSGANVLTF. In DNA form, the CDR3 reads TGTGCCAGCAGTCCAAGTCCGGGACAGGCCTTCTCTGGGGCCAACGTCCTGACTTTC.

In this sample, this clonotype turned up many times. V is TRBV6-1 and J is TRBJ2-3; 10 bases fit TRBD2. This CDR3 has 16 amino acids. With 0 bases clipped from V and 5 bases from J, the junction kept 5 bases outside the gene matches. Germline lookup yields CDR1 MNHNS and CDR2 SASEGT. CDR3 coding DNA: TGTGCCAGCAGTGAAGCCCCTAGCGGGAGAGGAGATACGCAGTATTTT. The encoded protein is CASSEAPSGRGDTQYF.

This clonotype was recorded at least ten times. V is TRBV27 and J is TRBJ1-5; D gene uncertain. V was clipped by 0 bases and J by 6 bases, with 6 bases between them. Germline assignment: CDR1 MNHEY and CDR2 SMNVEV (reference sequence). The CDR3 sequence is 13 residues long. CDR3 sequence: CASSLSSLQPQHF. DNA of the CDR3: TGTGCCAGCAGTTTATCATCCCTTCAGCCCCAGCATTTT.

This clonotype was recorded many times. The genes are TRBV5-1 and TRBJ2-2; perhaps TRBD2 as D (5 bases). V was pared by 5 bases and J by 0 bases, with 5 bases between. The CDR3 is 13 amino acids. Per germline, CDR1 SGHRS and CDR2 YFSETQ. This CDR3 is CASRDSNTGELFF. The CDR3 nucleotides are TGCGCCAGCAGGGACTCGAACACCGGGGAGCTGTTTTTT.

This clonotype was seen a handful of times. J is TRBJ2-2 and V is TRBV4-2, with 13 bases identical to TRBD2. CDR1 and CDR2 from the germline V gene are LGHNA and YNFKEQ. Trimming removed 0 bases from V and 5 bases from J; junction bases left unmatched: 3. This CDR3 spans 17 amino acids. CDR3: CASSQDQGLAGTGELFF. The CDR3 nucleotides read TGTGCCAGCAGCCAAGACCAGGGACTAGCGGGGACCGGGGAGCTGTTTTTT.

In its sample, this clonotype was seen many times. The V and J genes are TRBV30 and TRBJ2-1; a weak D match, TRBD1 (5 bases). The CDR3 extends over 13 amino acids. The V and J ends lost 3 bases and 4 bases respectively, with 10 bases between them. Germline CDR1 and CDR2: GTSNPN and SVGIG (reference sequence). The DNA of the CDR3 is TGTGCCTGGAGCCCGACAGCATACAATGAGCAGTTCTTC. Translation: CAWSPTAYNEQFF.

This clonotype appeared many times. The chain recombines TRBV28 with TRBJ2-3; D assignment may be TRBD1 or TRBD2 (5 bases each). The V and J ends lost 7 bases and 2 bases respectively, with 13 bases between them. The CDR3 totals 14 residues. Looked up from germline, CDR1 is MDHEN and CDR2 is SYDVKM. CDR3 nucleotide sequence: TGTGCCAGCATGATGGGGGAATTCACAGATACGCAGTATTTT. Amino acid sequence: CASMMGEFTDTQYF.

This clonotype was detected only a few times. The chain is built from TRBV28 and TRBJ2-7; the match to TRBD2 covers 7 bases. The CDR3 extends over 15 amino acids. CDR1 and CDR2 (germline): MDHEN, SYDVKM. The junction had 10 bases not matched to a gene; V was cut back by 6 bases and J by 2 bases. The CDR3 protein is CASSSSAGLTYEQYF. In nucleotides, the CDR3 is TGTGCCAGCAGCTCTTCGGCGGGACTAACCTACGAGCAGTACTTC.

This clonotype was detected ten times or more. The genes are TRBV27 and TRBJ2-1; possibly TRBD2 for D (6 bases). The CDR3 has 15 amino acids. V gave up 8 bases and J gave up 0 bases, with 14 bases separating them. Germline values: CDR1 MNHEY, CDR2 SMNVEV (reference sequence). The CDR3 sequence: CASGGAISSYNEQFF. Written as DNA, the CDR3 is TGTGCCAGCGGCGGGGCGATAAGCTCCTACAATGAGCAGTTCTTC.

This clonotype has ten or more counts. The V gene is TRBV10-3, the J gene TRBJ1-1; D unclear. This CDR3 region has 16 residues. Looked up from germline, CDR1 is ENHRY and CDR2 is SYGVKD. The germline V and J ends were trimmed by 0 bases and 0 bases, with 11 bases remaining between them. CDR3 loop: CAISESIGFMNTEAFF. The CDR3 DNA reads TGTGCCATCAGTGAGTCGATCGGATTCATGAACACTGAAGCTTTCTTT.

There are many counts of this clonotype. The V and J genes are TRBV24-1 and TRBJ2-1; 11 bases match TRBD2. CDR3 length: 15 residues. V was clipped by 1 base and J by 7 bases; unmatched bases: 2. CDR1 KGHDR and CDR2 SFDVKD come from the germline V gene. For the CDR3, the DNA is TGTGCCACCAGTGATTTTACTAGCGGGGGTAATGAGCAGTTCTTC. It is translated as CATSDFTSGGNEQFF.